Below, 19 T cell receptor beta chains from the same sample are listed, as sequenced in a study of T cells in tuberculosis. TCRdb's copy holds only in-frame clones and misses some; the assay was immunoSEQ multiplex PCR. This table holds 25,000 to 35,000 clones, nearly 90% found once. The sequenced material came from PBMCs. The origin of the receptors is a donor aged 10-29 years with latent tuberculosis or without tuberculosis infection.

The chain links TRBV4-1 to TRBJ2-7; 11 bases agree with TRBD2. The junction had 5 bases not matched to a gene; V was cut back by 0 bases and J by 7 bases. Germline CDR1 is MGHRA and CDR2 is YSYEKL. There are 15 residues in the CDR3. The CDR3 sequence: CASSQEPGLAAEQYF. Written as DNA, the CDR3 is TGCGCCAGCAGCCAAGAGCCGGGACTAGCGGCGGAGCAGTACTTC.

The chain combines TRBV9 with TRBJ1-2; no clear D gene. Deletions cut 0 bases from V and 7 bases from J, with 19 bases between. Germline CDR1 and CDR2: SGDLS and YYNGEE. This CDR3 is built from 16 residues. The CDR3 is CASSVEFGGEGSGYTF. CDR3 DNA sequence: TGTGCCAGCAGCGTAGAATTCGGTGGGGAGGGCTCTGGCTACACCTTC.

The chain couples TRBV27 to TRBJ1-2; a possible D gene is TRBD1 (5 bases). The CDR3 extends over 15 amino acids. Trimming stripped 6 bases from V and 0 bases from J, with 14 bases between. Germline values: CDR1 MNHEY, CDR2 SMNVEV (reference sequence). CDR3 region: CASSLEGHPNYGYTF. The CDR3 DNA reads as TGTGCCAGCAGCCTGGAGGGGCACCCTAACTATGGCTACACCTTC.

The chain has TRBV7-2 and TRBJ2-5; D ambiguous. The CDR3 length is 10 residues. Deletions cut 5 bases from V and 5 bases from J, with 3 bases between. Germline V lookup: CDR1 SGHTA, CDR2 FQGNSA. The CDR3 sequence: CASSRETQYF. The CDR3 DNA reads as TGTGCCAGCAGCCGTGAGACCCAGTACTTC.

The rearrangement links TRBV14 to TRBJ1-1; 7 nucleotides line up with TRBD1. The CDR3 is 15 amino acids. Germline CDR1 SGHDN, CDR2 FVKESK. Unmatched junction bases numbered 9, after V lost 0 bases and J lost 8 bases. The CDR3: CASSQDTGVGGEAFF. The CDR3 nucleotides are TGTGCCAGCAGCCAAGATACAGGGGTGGGCGGCGAAGCTTTCTTT.

CDR3 in DNA: TGTGCCAGCAGGCCAGCGGGGGCTGGAAACACCATATATTTT. It translates to CASRPAGAGNTIYF. This chain joins TRBV6-5 and TRBJ1-3; D possibly corresponds to TRBD1 (5 bases). CDR1 is MNHEY, CDR2 SVGAGI, per germline. This CDR3 is 14 amino acids long. The V end lost 6 bases, the J end lost 2 bases, and 11 bases lay between the germline ends.

The rearrangement joins TRBV19 to TRBJ1-1; TRBD1 is a possible D gene (5 bases). The germline V gene encodes CDR1 LNHDA and CDR2 SQIVND (reference sequence). The CDR3 consists of 15 residues. The V and J ends lost 3 bases and 4 bases respectively, with 15 bases between them. The CDR3 region has the DNA TGTGCCAGTAGTATCATAAGGGGAGGAGGCACTGAAGCTTTCTTT. This gives the protein CASSIIRGGGTEAFF.

This chain connects TRBV5-1 to TRBJ2-3, with D possibly matching TRBD1 (6 bases). This CDR3 has 14 residues. Per germline, CDR1 SGHRS and CDR2 YFSETQ. Trimming pared 3 bases from V and 5 bases from J, leaving 13 bases between. CDR3 sequence: CASSWDKGIDTQYF. The CDR3 bases are TGCGCCAGCAGCTGGGACAAGGGGATAGATACGCAGTATTTT.

Here the CDR3 reads CASPASGDRTDTQYF. The CDR3 DNA reads TGTGCCAGCCCGGCTAGCGGGGACCGCACAGATACGCAGTATTTT. The rearrangement links TRBV28 to TRBJ2-3, with 9 positions matching TRBD2. Germline loops: CDR1 MDHEN, CDR2 SYDVKM. The trim removed 8 bases at V and 1 base at J, leaving 7 bases unmatched. This CDR3 contains 15 residues.

V and J are TRBV28 and TRBJ2-7; 9 bases agree with TRBD1. The CDR3 consists of 18 residues. The ends lost 5 bases at V and 3 bases at J; junction bases unmatched: 17. The germline CDR1 and CDR2 sequences are MDHEN and SYDVKM. CDR3 residues: CASSPISPGTGSGYEQYF. The CDR3 DNA reads as TGTGCCAGCAGTCCCATATCCCCCGGGACAGGGAGTGGCTACGAGCAGTACTTC.

The chain is built from TRBV5-8 and TRBJ1-5; TRBD1 might be the D (5 bases). The length of the CDR3 is 14 residues. In germline, CDR1 is SGHTS, CDR2 YDEGEE. V lost 0 bases and J 2 bases, leaving 6 bases between the germline ends. CDR3: CASSLVQGNQPQHF. As DNA, the CDR3 is TGTGCCAGCAGCTTGGTACAGGGCAATCAGCCCCAGCATTTT.

This clone was seen just once. The V call is TRBV7-8, the J call TRBJ2-7, with D uncertain. Germline CDR1 and CDR2: SGHVS and FQNEAQ. Trimming pared 5 bases from V and 5 bases from J, leaving 19 bases between. This CDR3 comprises 15 residues. DNA for the CDR3: TGTGCCAGCAGCCCCCATCGGTTTGTAGCTCACGAGCAGTACTTC. Protein sequence: CASSPHRFVAHEQYF.

The chain uses TRBV28 and TRBJ1-3; D is undetermined. The CDR3 is 16 residues long. V dropped 3 bases and J dropped 0 bases, with 12 bases sitting between them. Germline V gene data show CDR1 as MDHEN and CDR2 as SYDVKM. The CDR3 spells CASSFPPASSGNTIYF. In DNA, the CDR3 is TGTGCCAGCAGTTTCCCCCCCGCGAGCTCTGGAAACACCATATATTTT.

V and J are TRBV29-1 and TRBJ2-2, with 7 bases matching TRBD1. The V segment lost 5 bases and the J segment 6 bases; nucleotides outside the gene matches: 6. Germline V gives CDR1 SQVTM, CDR2 ANQGSEA. The length of the CDR3 is 13 residues. CDR3 bases: TGCAGCGTTTTGCCCCAGGGGGCCGGGGAGCTGTTTTTT. Amino acid sequence: CSVLPQGAGELFF.

Remarks on this clone: One end of the junction does not line up with germline, which may come from a read error. The V gene is TRBV18, the J gene TRBJ2-7; a possible D gene is TRBD1 (5 bases). Germline V CDR1 and CDR2: KGHSH, LQKENI. This CDR3 is 8 amino acids long. The CDR3 bases are TGTGCCAGCTCACCGACAGACTTC. It specifies CASSPTDF.

As concerns this clone: This same CDR3 is encoded by further DNA sequences in the sample. This chain uses TRBV6-5 with TRBJ2-1, with D perhaps TRBD1 (6 bases). Trimming took 4 bases from V and 7 from J, leaving 11 bases between them. Germline lookup yields CDR1 MNHEY and CDR2 SVGAGI. There are 13 residues in the CDR3. The CDR3 loop reads CASSSARGNEQFF. DNA of the CDR3: TGTGCCAGCAGTTCGGCCAGGGGAAATGAGCAGTTCTTC.

The chain links TRBV18 to TRBJ2-7; 7 bases are shared with TRBD1. J gave up 4 bases and V 3 bases, and 9 bases lay outside the gene matches. Germline V lookup: CDR1 KGHSH, CDR2 LQKENI. The CDR3 consists of 15 residues. The CDR3: CASSPKKGAGYEQYF. DNA for the CDR3: TGTGCCAGCTCACCTAAGAAGGGGGCCGGGTACGAGCAGTACTTC.

This rearrangement joins TRBV27 to TRBJ1-5; tentative D call: TRBD1 (6 bases). Germline values: CDR1 MNHEY, CDR2 SMNVEV (reference sequence). The CDR3 has 16 residues. The V gene lost 4 bases and the J gene lost 2 bases, with 15 bases spanning the gap. The CDR3: CASSSGGGRGNQPQHF. The DNA for the CDR3 is TGTGCCAGCAGTTCGGGGGGGGGCAGGGGCAATCAGCCCCAGCATTTT.

This clone appeared a few times. This rearrangement joins TRBV7-9 to TRBJ2-5, with D tentatively TRBD1 (6 bases). Germline loops: CDR1 SEHNR, CDR2 FQNEAQ (reference sequence). There are 16 residues in the CDR3. Trimming shortened V by 4 bases and J by 5 bases, and 20 bases separated the two germline ends. The CDR3 bases are TGTGCCAGCAGCTCCTGGGCAGGGACAAGGGGGGAGACCCAGTACTTC. Translation gives CASSSWAGTRGETQYF.